This T cell receptor beta chain emerged from a study of T cell responses to AZD1222 COVID-19 vaccine. General study points: The study found vaccine-associated CD4 TCRs spanning spike, dominant at 160-218 and 743-854.

For this clone: What it binds is unknown.

Sequencing used immunoSEQ multiplex PCR; TCRdb keeps in-frame clones, though not all of them. This table has around 47,000 clones, 80% appearing once. This specimen was peripheral blood, taken 28 days after the second dose of the MenACWY control vaccine. This receptor was taken from an adult who received the MenACWY meningococcal vaccine as a control.

CDR3 loop: CASSSQGEIQYF. Here the CDR3 DNA reads TGTGCCAGCAGCTCTCAGGGAGAAATTCAGTACTTC. The chain is built from TRBV27 and TRBJ2-4, with D tentatively TRBD1 or TRBD2 (5 bases each). Germline CDR1 reads MNHEY; CDR2 reads SMNVEV (reference sequence). The CDR3 totals 12 residues. The V gene lost 6 bases and the J gene lost 10 bases, with 13 bases spanning the gap.